This T cell receptor (beta chain) was obtained from a study of shared clonotypes between healthy human individuals. Study at large: Every donor yielded three CD4 naive, three CD4 memory, two CD8 naive and one CD8 memory plate.

As to this clone: The target antigen is unknown.

Each of the donors was a healthy adult who was HIV-negative and had not had a recent acute infection or vaccination. The authors divided CD4+ cells into CD45RA+ naive and CD45RA-negative memory subsets. Here immunoSEQ multiplex PCR was the method, and the copy in TCRdb shows in-frame clones only, minus some. The profile shows some 2,500,000 clones, 80% to 95% of them singletons. After removal of 6 bases from V and 3 bases from J, the junction contained 2 bases not matched to a gene. CDR3 length equals 13 residues. The germline V gene encodes CDR1 MDHEN and CDR2 SYDVKM. Study results and caveats: The study generally estimated greater richness for naive than memory subsets.

J is TRBJ2-5 and V is TRBV28; 9 positions agree with TRBD2. The sequenced sample consisted of naive CD4+ T cells from PBMCs. Subset given: CD45RA+ positively selected. This TCR derives from a man between 18 and 29 years old in good health. Some clones in this sample may be carry-over from other donors' samples. The CDR3 protein is CASSIAGEETQYF. The CDR3 coding sequence is TGTGCCAGCAGCATAGCGGGAGAAGAGACCCAGTACTTC.